This T cell receptor (beta chain) stems from a study of blood T cells in healthy people across ages. Regarding the study as a whole: Changes in expanded clonotypes were possibly confounded, as the CMV status of donors was unknown. Getting older went along with TCR beta diversity per million T cells dropping roughly linearly.

The CDR3 totals 15 residues. Germline V gene lookup returns CDR1 DFQATT and CDR2 SNEGSKA (reference sequence). Trimming removed 2 bases at V and 9 bases at J, with 20 bases between. Then a second PCR, running roughly 7 to 11 cycles, was carried out with a sample-barcoded 5' primer and a J-beta primer mix. TCRdb re-called the 5' RACE reads with MiXCR, one entry per CDR3 protein. The sample records around 1,600,000 distinct CDR3 sequences, 35% to 45% being singletons. The study isolated at least 6 million PBMCs from each sample. Turning to this clonotype: Its antigen is currently unknown.

The source material was blood. This sequence originates from a woman between 18 and 30 years old in good health. This chain joins TRBV20-1 and TRBJ2-1; D is perhaps TRBD2 (6 bases). CDR3 in DNA: TGCAGTGCTAGACGCACTGACTGGGGAGGAAGTGAGCAGTTCTTC. It specifies CSARRTDWGGSEQFF.